The present TCR beta chain was sequenced within a study of cytomegalovirus exposure and HLA in healthy donors. The repertoire was sequenced with immunoSEQ multiplex PCR; TCRdb's copy has only in-frame clones and lacks some. The repertoire has around 45,000 clones, 90% to 95% of them found once; the top ten carry approximately 5.9%. The sample consisted of PBMCs. The origin of this receptor is a man aged 18 to 35 in good health and CMV-seronegative.

CDR3 loop: CASRQNPSGSTYEQYF. CDR3 nucleotide sequence: TGCGCCAGCAGGCAAAACCCTAGCGGGAGCACCTACGAGCAGTACTTC. The V gene is TRBV4-1, the J gene TRBJ2-7, with 10 bases matching TRBD2. V lost 6 bases, J lost 2 bases, and 10 bases stayed unmatched. The CDR3 is 16 amino acids. Germline V gene lookup returns CDR1 MGHRA and CDR2 YSYEKL.